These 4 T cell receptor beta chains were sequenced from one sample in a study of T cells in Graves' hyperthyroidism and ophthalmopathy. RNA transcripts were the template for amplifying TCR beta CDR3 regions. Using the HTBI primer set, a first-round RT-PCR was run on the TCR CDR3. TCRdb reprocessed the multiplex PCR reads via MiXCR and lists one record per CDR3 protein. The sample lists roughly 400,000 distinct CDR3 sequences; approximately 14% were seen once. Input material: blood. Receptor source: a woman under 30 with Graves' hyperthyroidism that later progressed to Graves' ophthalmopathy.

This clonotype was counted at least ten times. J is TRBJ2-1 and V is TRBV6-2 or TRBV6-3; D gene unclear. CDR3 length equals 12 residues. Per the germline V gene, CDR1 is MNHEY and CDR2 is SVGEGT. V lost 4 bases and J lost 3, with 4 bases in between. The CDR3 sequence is CASSSYYNEQFF. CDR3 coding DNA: TGTGCCAGCAGTTCTTACTACAATGAGCAGTTCTTC.

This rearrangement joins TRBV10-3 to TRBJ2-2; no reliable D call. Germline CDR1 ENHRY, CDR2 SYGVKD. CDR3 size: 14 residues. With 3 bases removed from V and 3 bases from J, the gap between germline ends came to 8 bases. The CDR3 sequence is CAISDPDYTGELFF. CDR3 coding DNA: TGTGCCATCAGTGATCCAGACTACACCGGGGAGCTGTTTTTT.

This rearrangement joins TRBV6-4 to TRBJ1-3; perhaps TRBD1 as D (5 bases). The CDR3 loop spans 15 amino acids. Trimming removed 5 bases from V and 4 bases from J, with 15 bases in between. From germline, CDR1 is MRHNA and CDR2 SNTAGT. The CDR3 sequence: CASSLAAGFGNTIYF. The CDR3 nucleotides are TGTGCCAGCAGTTTGGCGGCAGGGTTCGGAAACACCATATATTTT.

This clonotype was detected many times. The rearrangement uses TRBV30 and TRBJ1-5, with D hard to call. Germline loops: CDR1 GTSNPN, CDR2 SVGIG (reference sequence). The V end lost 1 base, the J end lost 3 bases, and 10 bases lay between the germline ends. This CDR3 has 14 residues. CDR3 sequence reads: CAWSGVGNNQPQHF. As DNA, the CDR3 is TGTGCCTGGAGTGGTGTAGGGAACAATCAGCCCCAGCATTTT.